This paragraph covers one T cell receptor beta chain sequence. The sample comes from a study of blood T cell repertoires in COVID-19. The protocol was immunoSEQ multiplex PCR, while the TCRdb copy is restricted to in-frame clones and leaves out a portion. The repertoire holds tens of thousands of clones, with 80% to 90% as singletons. Sequenced input: peripheral blood. This receptor was taken from a woman aged 60-75 years with acute or convalescent COVID-19.

DNA of the CDR3: TGTGCCAGCAGCCCGTATACAGGGCTAAGCTCCTACAATGAGCAGTTCTTC. This sequence encodes CASSPYTGLSSYNEQFF. The V gene is TRBV7-9, the J gene TRBJ2-1; weak D call: TRBD1 (6 bases). The CDR3 has 17 residues. Germline lookup yields CDR1 SEHNR and CDR2 FQNEAQ (reference sequence). Trimming left V 5 bases short and J 0 bases short, with 17 bases between.